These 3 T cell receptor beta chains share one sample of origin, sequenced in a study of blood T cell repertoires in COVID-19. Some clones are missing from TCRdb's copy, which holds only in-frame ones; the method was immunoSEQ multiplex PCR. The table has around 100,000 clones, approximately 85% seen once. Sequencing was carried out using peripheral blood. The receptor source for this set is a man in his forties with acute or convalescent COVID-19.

The CDR3 DNA reads TGTGCCAGCAGCGTAGGAGGGGGAGGGGACCAGCCCCAGCATTTT. Its translation: CASSVGGGGDQPQHF. The V gene is TRBV9, the J gene TRBJ1-5; maybe TRBD1 (6 bases). CDR1 and CDR2 from the germline V gene are SGDLS and YYNGEE. V lost 0 bases to trimming and J lost 7 bases, with 14 bases between them. The CDR3 spans 15 residues.

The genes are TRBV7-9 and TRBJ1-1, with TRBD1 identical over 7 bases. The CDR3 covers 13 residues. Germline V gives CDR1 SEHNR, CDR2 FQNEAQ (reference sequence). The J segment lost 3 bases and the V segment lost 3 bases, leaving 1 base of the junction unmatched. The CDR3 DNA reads TGTGCCAGCAGCTTTACAGGGGACACTGAAGCTTTCTTT. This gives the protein CASSFTGDTEAFF.

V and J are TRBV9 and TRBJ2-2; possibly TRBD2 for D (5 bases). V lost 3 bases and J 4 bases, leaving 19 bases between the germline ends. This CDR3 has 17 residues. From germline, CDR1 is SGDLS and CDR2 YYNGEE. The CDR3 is CASSDPLEGGGTGELFF. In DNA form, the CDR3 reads TGTGCCAGCAGCGACCCCCTCGAGGGCGGCGGCACCGGGGAGCTGTTTTTT.